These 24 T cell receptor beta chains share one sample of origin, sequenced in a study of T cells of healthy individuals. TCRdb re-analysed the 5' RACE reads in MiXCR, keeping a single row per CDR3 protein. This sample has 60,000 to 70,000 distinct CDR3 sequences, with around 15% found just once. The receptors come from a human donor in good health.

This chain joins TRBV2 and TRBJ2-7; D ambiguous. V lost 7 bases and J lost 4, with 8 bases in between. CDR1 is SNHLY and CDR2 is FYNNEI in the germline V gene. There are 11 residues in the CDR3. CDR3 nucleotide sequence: TGTGCCAGCACCGAAGGGTACGAGCAGTACTTC. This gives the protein CASTEGYEQYF.

CDR3 DNA: TGTGCCAGCAGCTACAGCGGGAGATCCTACAATGAGCAGTTCTTC. Protein product: CASSYSGRSYNEQFF. The chain is built from TRBV7-3 and TRBJ2-1, with 8 bases matching TRBD2. There are 15 residues in the CDR3. CDR1 is SGHTA and CDR2 is FQGTGA in the germline V gene. The ends lost 4 bases at V and 1 base at J; junction bases unmatched: 3.

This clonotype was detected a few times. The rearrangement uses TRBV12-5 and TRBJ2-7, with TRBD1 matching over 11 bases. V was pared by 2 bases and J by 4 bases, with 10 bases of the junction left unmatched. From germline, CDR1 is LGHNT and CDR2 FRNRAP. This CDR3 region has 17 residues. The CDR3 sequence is CASGLNAGTGGIYEQYF. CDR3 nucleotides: TGTGCTAGTGGTTTGAACGCCGGGACAGGGGGGATTTACGAGCAGTACTTC.

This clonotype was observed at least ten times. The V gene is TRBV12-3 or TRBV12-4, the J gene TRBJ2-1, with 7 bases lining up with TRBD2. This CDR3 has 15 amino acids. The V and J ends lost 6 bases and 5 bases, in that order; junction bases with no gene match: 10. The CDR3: CASSTWDYLNNEQFF. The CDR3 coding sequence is TGTGCCAGCAGCACCTGGGACTACCTAAACAATGAGCAGTTCTTC.

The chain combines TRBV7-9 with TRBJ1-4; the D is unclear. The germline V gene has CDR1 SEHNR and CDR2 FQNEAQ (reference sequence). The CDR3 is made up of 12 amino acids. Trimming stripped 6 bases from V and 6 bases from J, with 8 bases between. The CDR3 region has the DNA TGTGCCAGCAGAGGCGACGATGAAAAACTGTTTTTT. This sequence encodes CASRGDDEKLFF.

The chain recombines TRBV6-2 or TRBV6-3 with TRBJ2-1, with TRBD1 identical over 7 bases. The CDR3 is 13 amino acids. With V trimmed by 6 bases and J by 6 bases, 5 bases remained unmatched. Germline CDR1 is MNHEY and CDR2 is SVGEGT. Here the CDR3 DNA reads TGTGCCAGCAGCCGGACAGGAGGCAATGAGCAGTTCTTC. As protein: CASSRTGGNEQFF.

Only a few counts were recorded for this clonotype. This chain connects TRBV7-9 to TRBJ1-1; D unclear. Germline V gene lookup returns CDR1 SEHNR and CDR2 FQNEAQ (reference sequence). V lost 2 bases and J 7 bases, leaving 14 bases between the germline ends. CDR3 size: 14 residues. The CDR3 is CASSLYIGASEAFF. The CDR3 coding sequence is TGTGCCAGCAGCTTATACATTGGCGCAAGTGAAGCTTTCTTT.

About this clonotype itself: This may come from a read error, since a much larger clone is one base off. The CDR3 reads CASSPLYSNYQPQHF. The CDR3 DNA reads TGTGCCAGCAGCCCCCTCTACAGCAACTATCAGCCCCAGCATTTT. This chain connects TRBV5-5 to TRBJ1-5; no firm D call. V gave up 4 bases and J gave up 5 bases, with 16 bases separating them. CDR3 size: 15 residues. CDR1 and CDR2 from the germline V gene are SGHKS and YYEKEE (reference sequence). Combining the CDR3 with reference TRBV5-5 and TRBJ1-5 gives the whole variable domain DAGVTQSPTHLIKTRGQQVTLRCSPISGHKSVSWYQQVLGQGPQFIFQYYEKEERGRGNFPDRFSARQFPNYSSELNVNALLLGDSALYLCASSPLYSNYQPQHFGDGTRLSIL.

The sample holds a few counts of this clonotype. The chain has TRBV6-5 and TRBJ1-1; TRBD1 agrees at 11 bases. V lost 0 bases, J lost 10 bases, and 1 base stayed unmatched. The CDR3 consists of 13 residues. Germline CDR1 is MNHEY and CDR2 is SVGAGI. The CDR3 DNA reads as TGTGCCAGCAGTTACTCGGGACAGGGGGGAGCTTTCTTT. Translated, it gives CASSYSGQGGAFF.

CDR3 in amino acids: CASSEVPSTEQFF. The CDR3, as DNA: TGTGCCAGCAGTGAAGTTCCCTCAACTGAGCAGTTCTTC. The chain joins TRBV2 to TRBJ2-1; D remains unclear. The length of the CDR3 is 13 residues. V gave up 1 base and J gave up 9 bases, with 10 bases separating them. Germline assignment: CDR1 SNHLY and CDR2 FYNNEI.

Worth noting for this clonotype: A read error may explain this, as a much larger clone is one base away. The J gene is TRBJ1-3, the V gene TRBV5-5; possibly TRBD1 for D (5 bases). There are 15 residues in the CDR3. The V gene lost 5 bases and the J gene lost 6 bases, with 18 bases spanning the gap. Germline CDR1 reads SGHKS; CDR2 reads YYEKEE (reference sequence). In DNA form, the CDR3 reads TGTGCCAGCAGATTTGAGATGGGGGGGACAAACACCATATATTTT. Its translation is CASRFEMGGTNTIYF.

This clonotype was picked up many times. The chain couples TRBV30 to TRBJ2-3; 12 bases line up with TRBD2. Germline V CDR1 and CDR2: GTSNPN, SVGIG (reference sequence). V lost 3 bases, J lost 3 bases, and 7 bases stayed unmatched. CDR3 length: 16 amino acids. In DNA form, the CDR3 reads TGTGCCTGGAGCCAACTCGGACTAGCGGGAACAGATACGCAGTATTTT. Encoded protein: CAWSQLGLAGTDTQYF.

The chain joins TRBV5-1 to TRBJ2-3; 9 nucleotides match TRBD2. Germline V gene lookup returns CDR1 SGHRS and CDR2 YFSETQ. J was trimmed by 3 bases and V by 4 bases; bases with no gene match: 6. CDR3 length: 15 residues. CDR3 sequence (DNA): TGCGCCAGCAGCCCTCCGACTAGCGGAACAGATACGCAGTATTTT. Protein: CASSPPTSGTDTQYF.

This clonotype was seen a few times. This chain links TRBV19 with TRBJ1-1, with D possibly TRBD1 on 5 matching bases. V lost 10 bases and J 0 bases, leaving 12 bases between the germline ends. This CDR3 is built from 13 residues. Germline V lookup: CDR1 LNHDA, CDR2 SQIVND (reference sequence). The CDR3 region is CATRDFVNTEAFF. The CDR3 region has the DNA TGTGCCACCAGGGACTTCGTGAACACTGAAGCTTTCTTT.

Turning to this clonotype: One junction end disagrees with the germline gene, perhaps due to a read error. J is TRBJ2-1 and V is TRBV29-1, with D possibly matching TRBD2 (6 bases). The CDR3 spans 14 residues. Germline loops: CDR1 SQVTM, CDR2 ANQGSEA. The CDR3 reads CSIEGGNFVNEQFF. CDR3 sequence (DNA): TGCAGCATTGAAGGCGGGAACTTTGTCAATGAGCAGTTCTTC.

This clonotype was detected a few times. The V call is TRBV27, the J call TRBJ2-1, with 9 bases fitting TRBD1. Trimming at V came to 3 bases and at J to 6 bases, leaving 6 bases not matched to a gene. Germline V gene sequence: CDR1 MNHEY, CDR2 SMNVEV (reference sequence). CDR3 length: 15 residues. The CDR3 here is CASSLWTGEGNEQFF. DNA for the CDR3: TGTGCCAGCAGTTTGTGGACAGGGGAAGGCAATGAGCAGTTCTTC.

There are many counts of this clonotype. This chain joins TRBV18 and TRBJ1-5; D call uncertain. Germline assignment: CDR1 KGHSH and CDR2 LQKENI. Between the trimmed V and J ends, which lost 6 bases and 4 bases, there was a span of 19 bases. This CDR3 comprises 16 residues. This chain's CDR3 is CASSQLNRAANQPQHF. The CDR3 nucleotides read TGTGCCAGCTCGCAGTTAAACCGGGCCGCGAATCAGCCCCAGCATTTT. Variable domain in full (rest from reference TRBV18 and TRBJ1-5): NAGVMQNPRHLVRRRGQEARLRCSPMKGHSHVYWYRQLPEEGLKFMVYLQKENIIDESGMPKERFSAEFPKEGPSILRIQQVVRGDSAAYFCASSQLNRAANQPQHFGDGTRLSIL.

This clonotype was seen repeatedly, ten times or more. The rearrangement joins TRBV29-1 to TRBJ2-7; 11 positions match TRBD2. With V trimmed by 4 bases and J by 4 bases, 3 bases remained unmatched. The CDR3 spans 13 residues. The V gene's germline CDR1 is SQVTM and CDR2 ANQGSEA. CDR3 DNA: TGCAGCGTTGGCACTAGCGGGAGATACGAGCAGTACTTC. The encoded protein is CSVGTSGRYEQYF.

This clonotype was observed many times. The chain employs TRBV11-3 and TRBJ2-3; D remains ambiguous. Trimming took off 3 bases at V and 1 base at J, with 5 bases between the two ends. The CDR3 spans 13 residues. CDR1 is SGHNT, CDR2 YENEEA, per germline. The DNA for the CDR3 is TGTGCCAGCAGCTTTGAACGCACAGATACGCAGTATTTT. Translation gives CASSFERTDTQYF.

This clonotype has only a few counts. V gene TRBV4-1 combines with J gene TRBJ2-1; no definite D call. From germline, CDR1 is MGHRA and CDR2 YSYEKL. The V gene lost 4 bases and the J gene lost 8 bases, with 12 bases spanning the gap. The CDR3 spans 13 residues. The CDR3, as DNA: TGCGCCAGCAGCCTCCTCTCTGGCGATGAGCAGTTCTTC. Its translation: CASSLLSGDEQFF.

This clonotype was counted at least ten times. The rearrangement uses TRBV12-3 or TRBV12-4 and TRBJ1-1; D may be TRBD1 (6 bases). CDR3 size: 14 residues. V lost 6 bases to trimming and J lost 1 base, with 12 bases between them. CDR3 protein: CASSYLTGNTEAFF. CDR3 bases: TGTGCCAGCAGCTACCTGACAGGGAACACTGAAGCTTTCTTT.

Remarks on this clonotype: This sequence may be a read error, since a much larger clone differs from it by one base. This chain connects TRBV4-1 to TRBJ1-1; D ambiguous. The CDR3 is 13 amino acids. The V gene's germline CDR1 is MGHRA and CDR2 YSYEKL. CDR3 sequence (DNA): TGCGCCAGCAGCAAAGATCGGAGGGAAGAAGCTTTCTTT. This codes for CASSKDRREEAFF.

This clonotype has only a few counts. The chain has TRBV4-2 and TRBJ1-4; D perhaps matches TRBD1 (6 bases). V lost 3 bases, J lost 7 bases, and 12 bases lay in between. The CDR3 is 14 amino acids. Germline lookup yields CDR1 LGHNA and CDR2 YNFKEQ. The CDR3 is CASSHTGQTEKLFF. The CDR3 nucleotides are TGTGCCAGCAGCCATACCGGACAGACTGAAAAACTGTTTTTT.

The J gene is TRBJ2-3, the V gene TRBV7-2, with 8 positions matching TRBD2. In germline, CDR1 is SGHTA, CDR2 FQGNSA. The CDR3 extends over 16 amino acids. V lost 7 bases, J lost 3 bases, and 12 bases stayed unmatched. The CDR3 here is CASNIQVGGRTDTQYF. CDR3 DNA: TGTGCCAGCAACATTCAGGTCGGCGGGAGGACAGATACGCAGTATTTT.